The TCR beta chain under discussion was sequenced for a study of T cells in Graves' hyperthyroidism and ophthalmopathy. Points on this clonotype: The junction shows a germline mismatch at one end, possibly a read error.

RNA transcripts gave rise to amplified TCR beta CDR3 regions. A set of HTBI primers served as the primers for a first-round RT-PCR of the TCR CDR3. TCRdb reprocessed the multiplex PCR reads with MiXCR, giving one entry per CDR3 protein. Of around 760,000 distinct CDR3 sequences detected, roughly 32% appear once; the ten largest clones hold around 30%. The receptor was isolated from a woman in her thirties or forties with Graves' hyperthyroidism. Sequenced material: blood.

The CDR3 spells CASSLGRQEAQYF. CDR3 in DNA: TGTGCCAGCAGCTTAGGTCGGCAAGAGGCCCAGTACTTC. The rearrangement joins TRBV7-3 to TRBJ2-5, with no clear D. CDR1 is SGHTA, CDR2 FQGTGA, per germline. The CDR3 runs to 13 residues.